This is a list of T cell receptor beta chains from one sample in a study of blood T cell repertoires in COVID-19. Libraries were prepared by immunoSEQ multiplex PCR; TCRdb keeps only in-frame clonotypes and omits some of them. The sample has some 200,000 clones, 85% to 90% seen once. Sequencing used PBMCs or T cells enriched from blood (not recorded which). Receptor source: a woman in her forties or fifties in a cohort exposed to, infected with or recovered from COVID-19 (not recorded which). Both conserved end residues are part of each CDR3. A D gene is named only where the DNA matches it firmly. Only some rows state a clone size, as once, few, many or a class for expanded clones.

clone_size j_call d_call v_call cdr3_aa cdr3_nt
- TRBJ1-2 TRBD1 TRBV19 CASSPPGQGDYGYTF TGTGCCAGTAGTCCCCCGGGACAGGGAGACTATGGCTACACCTTC
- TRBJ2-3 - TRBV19 CASSIAVSSTDTQYF TGTGCCAGTAGTATAGCGGTCTCTAGCACAGATACGCAGTATTTT
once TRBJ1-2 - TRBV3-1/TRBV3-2 CASSQGGGDGYTF TGTGCCAGCAGCCAAGGGGGAGGAGACGGCTACACCTTC
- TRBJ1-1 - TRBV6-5 CASIYSTEAFF TGTGCCAGCATCTATAGCACTGAAGCTTTCTTT
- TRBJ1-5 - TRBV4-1 CASSQEPGNQPQHF TGCGCCAGCAGCCAAGAACCAGGTAATCAGCCCCAGCATTTT
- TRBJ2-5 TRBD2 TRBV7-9 CASSYGLAGGGETQYF TGTGCCAGCAGCTACGGACTAGCGGGGGGAGGAGAGACCCAGTACTTC
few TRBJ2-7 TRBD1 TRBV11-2 CASSRGTVAWSRQYF TGTGCCAGCAGCCGAGGGACAGTGGCGTGGTCGAGGCAGTACTTC
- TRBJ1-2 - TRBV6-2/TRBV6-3 CASSVVGPNYGYTF TGTGCCAGCAGTGTTGTGGGGCCGAACTATGGCTACACCTTC
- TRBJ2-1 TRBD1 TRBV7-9 CASSLKGQGYNEQFF TGTGCCAGCAGCTTAAAGGGACAGGGATACAATGAGCAGTTCTTC
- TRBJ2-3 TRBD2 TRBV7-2 CASSPTSGGLDTQYF TGTGCCAGCAGCCCGACTAGCGGGGGATTAGATACGCAGTATTTT
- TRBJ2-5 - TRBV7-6 CASSLGGRETQYF TGTGCCAGCAGCTTAGGAGGGCGCGAGACCCAGTACTTC
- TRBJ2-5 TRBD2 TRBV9 CASTPGGQETQYF TGTGCCAGCACTCCGGGGGGCCAAGAGACCCAGTACTTC
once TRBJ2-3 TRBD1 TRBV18 CASSPDRVTDTQYF TGTGCCAGCTCACCGGACAGGGTCACAGATACGCAGTATTTT
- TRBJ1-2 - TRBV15 CATSRDPRVDGYTF TGTGCCACCAGCAGAGATCCGCGGGTAGATGGCTACACCTTC
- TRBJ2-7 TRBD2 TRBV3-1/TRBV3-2 CASSLGGGPTYEQYF TGTGCCAGCAGCCTTGGCGGGGGGCCGACCTACGAGCAGTACTTC
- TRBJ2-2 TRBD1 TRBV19 CASSSTGVQNTGELFF TGTGCCAGTAGTAGTACAGGGGTGCAAAACACCGGGGAGCTGTTTTTT
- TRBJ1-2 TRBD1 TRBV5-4 CASTSGQNYGYTF TGTGCCAGCACCTCGGGACAGAACTATGGCTACACCTTC
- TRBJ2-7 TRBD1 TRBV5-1 CASSSRQGQHAQYF TGCGCCAGCAGCTCGCGACAGGGACAGCATGCGCAGTACTTC
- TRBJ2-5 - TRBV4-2 CASSQERRAGETQYF TGTGCCAGCAGCCAAGAGAGGCGGGCAGGAGAGACCCAGTACTTC
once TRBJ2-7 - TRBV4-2 CASSQDNAGGGEQYF TGTGCCAGCAGCCAAGATAACGCCGGTGGAGGGGAGCAGTACTTC
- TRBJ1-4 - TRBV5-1 CASSLAPGANEKLFF TGCGCCAGCAGCTTGGCCCCGGGAGCTAATGAAAAACTGTTTTTT
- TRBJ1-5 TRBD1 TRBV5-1 CASSPGTVSNQPQHF TGCGCCAGCAGTCCTGGGACAGTCAGCAATCAGCCCCAGCATTTT
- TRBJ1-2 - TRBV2 CASSEAGSRSANYGYTF TGTGCCAGCAGTGAAGCGGGTTCTCGAAGCGCTAACTATGGCTACACCTTC
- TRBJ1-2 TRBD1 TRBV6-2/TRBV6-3 CASSFGQAASSNYGYTF TGTGCCAGCAGTTTTGGACAGGCTGCATCCTCTAACTATGGCTACACCTTC
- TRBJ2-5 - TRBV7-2 CASSLGARIHQETQYF TGTGCCAGCAGCTTAGGTGCGCGGATCCACCAAGAGACCCAGTACTTC
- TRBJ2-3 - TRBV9 CASSPQRVLDTQYF TGTGCCAGCAGCCCCCAACGGGTTCTGGATACGCAGTATTTT
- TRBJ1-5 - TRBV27 CASTPLGGYSNQPQHF TGTGCCAGCACCCCATTGGGGGGTTATAGCAATCAGCCCCAGCATTTT
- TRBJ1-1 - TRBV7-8 CASRSLDGVRTSEAFF TGTGCCAGCAGGTCCCTAGACGGTGTTCGAACAAGTGAAGCTTTCTTT
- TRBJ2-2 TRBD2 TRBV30 CAWRYSGGYTGELFF TGTGCCTGGAGGTATAGCGGGGGTTACACCGGGGAGCTGTTTTTT
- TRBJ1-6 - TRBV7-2 CASSLAIGRDRGIHF TGTGCCAGCAGCTTAGCGATAGGGCGGGATAGAGGTATCCACTTT
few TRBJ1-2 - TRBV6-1 CASSEAAVAGAHGYTF TGTGCCAGCAGTGAAGCGGCCGTTGCAGGGGCGCATGGCTACACCTTC
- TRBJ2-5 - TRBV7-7 CASSRAGSQETQYF TGTGCTAGCAGCCGCGCAGGATCGCAAGAGACCCAGTACTTC
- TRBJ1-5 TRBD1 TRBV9 CASSAGTGNQPQHF TGTGCCAGCAGCGCCGGGACAGGCAATCAGCCCCAGCATTTT
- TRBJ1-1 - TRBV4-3 CASSQEQQAYTEAFF TGCGCCAGCAGCCAAGAGCAACAGGCGTACACTGAAGCTTTCTTT
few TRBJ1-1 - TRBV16 CASSQGRNTEAFF TGTGCCAGCAGCCAGGGGAGAAACACTGAAGCTTTCTTT
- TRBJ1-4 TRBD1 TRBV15 CATSKTTGVNEKLFF TGTGCCACCAGCAAAACGACAGGGGTAAATGAAAAACTGTTTTTT
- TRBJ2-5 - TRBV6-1 CASSEAIRSWETQYF TGTGCCAGCAGTGAAGCTATAAGGAGCTGGGAGACCCAGTACTTC
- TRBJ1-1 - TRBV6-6 CASSYSLGQGRTEAFF TGTGCCAGCAGTTACTCGTTGGGGCAGGGCCGCACTGAAGCTTTCTTT
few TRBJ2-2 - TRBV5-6 CASLQTGATGELFF TGTGCCAGCCTACAGACAGGAGCAACCGGGGAGCTGTTTTTT
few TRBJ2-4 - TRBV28 CASSGGQTGKNIQYF TGTGCCAGCAGCGGAGGACAGACTGGGAAAAACATTCAGTACTTC
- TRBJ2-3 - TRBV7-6 CASSLGSGVAGDTQYF TGTGCCAGCAGCTTAGGATCCGGGGTCGCCGGGGATACGCAGTATTTT
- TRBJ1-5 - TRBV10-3 CAIRTDSNQPQHF TGTGCCATCAGGACAGATAGCAATCAGCCCCAGCATTTT
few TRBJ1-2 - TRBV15 CATSRDLQVPEGGF TGTGCCACCAGCAGAGATCTTCAAGTGCCCGAGGGAGGCTTC
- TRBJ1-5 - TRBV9 CASSVTGPQHF TGTGCCAGCAGCGTAACAGGGCCCCAGCATTTT
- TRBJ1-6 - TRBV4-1 CASSQDGSGARISYNSPLHF TGCGCCAGCAGCCAAGATGGGTCAGGGGCCCGTATCTCCTATAATTCACCCCTCCACTTT
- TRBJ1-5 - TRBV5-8 CASSFGQGMDQPQHF TGTGCCAGCAGCTTTGGGCAGGGGATGGATCAGCCCCAGCATTTT
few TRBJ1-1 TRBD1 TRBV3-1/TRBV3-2 CASSRRDRDSAFF TGTGCCAGCAGCCGTCGGGACAGGGATTCGGCTTTCTTT
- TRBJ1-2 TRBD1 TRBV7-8 CASSPDRESYTF TGTGCCAGCAGCCCGGACAGGGAAAGCTACACCTTC
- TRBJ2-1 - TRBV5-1 CASSLQAANNEQFF TGCGCCAGCAGCTTACAGGCCGCAAACAATGAGCAGTTCTTC
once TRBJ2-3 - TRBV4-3 CASSQGQARDTQYF TGCGCCAGCAGCCAAGGGCAGGCAAGGGATACGCAGTATTTT
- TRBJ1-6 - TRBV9 CASSPWEGSTSPLHF TGTGCCAGCAGCCCGTGGGAGGGGAGCACTTCACCCCTCCACTTT
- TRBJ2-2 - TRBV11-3 CASSRTGFANTGELFF TGTGCCAGCAGCCGCACAGGGTTCGCGAACACCGGGGAGCTGTTTTTT
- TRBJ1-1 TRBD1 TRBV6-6 CASSRQGAVGATEAFF TGTGCCAGCAGCCGACAGGGGGCGGTTGGGGCCACTGAAGCTTTCTTT